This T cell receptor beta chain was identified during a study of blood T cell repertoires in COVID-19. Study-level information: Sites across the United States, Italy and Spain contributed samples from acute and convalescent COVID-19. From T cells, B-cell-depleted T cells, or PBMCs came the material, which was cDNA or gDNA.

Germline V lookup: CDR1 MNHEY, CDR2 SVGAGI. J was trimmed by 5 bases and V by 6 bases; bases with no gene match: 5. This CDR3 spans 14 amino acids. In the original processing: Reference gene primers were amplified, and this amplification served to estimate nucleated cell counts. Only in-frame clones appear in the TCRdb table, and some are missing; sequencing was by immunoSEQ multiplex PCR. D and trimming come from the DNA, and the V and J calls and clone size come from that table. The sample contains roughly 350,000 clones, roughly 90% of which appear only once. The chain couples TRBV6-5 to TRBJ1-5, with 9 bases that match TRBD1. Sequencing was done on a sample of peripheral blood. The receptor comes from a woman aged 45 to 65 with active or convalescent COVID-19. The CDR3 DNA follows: TGTGCCAGCAGGCTGGGACAGGGCCATCAGCCCCAGCATTTT. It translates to CASRLGQGHQPQHF.